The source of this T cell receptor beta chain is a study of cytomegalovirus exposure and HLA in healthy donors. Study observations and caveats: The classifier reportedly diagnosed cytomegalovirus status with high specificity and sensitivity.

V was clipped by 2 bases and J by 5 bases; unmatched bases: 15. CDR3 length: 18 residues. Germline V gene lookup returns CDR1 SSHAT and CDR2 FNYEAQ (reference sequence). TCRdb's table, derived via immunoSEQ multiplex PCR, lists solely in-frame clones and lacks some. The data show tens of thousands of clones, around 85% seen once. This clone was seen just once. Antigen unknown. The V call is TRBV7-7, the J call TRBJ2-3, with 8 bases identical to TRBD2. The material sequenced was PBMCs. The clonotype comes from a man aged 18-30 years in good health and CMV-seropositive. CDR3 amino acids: CASSLYPPNGRALDTQYF. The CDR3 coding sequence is TGTGCCAGCAGCTTATATCCCCCTAACGGGAGGGCTTTAGATACGCAGTATTTT.